These 21 T cell receptor beta chains came from one sample sequenced in a study of CD8 T cells in ankylosing spondylitis (dated by TCRdb to about 2017). The library was prepared using 5' RACE. Sequencing took place on an Illumina HiSeq 2500. The public reads were reprocessed in TCRdb via fastp at Q25 and MiXCR, keeping in-frame beta chains. Here each entry gathers all rows of one CDR3 protein and keeps the most common genes and DNA. Across this sample there are around 120,000 distinct CDR3 sequences, with 24% seen only once. Roughly an eighth of the sample rests with the top ten. What was sequenced was synovial fluid, either unsorted or a sorted T cell fraction (not recorded which). Receptors were obtained from a male donor with ankylosing spondylitis.

The chain has TRBV7-8 and TRBJ1-1; the match to TRBD1 covers 8 bases. V was clipped by 3 bases and J by 1 base; unmatched bases: 4. The CDR3 is 15 amino acids. Germline V gene lookup returns CDR1 SGHVS and CDR2 FQNEAQ. The CDR3 nucleotides are TGTGCCAGCAGCTTCAAAGGACAGGGGAACACTGAAGCTTTCTTT. Translating it yields CASSFKGQGNTEAFF. The complete variable domain, with remaining parts taken from reference TRBV7-8 and TRBJ1-1, reads GAGVSQSPRYKVAKRGQDVALRCDPISGHVSLFWYQQALGQGPEFLTYFQNEAQLDKSGLPSDRFFAERPEGSVSTLKIQRTQQEDSAVYLCASSFKGQGNTEAFFGQGTRLTVV.

The chain carries TRBV10-3 and TRBJ2-1, with 7 nucleotides matching TRBD2. Trimming took 0 bases from V and 6 from J; bases not matched to a gene: 8. The CDR3 has 16 amino acids. Germline V gives CDR1 ENHRY, CDR2 SYGVKD. The CDR3 nucleotides are TGTGCCATCAGTGAGTCGGGGGGGAGAGGAATCAATGAGCAGTTCTTC. As protein: CAISESGGRGINEQFF.

The chain combines TRBV20-1 with TRBJ2-1, with 11 nucleotides matching TRBD2. V shed 7 bases and J 0 bases; nucleotides not matched to a gene: 8. The CDR3 has 16 residues. Germline V CDR1 and CDR2: DFQATT, SNEGSKA (reference sequence). CDR3 loop: CSGALAGGSSYNEQFF. CDR3 nucleotides: TGCAGTGGTGCGCTAGCGGGAGGTAGCTCCTACAATGAGCAGTTCTTC.

The chain recombines TRBV27 with TRBJ2-1; 10 positions agree with TRBD2. Trimming took 2 bases from V and 7 from J; bases not matched to a gene: 8. The germline V gene encodes CDR1 MNHEY and CDR2 SMNVEV (reference sequence). CDR3 size: 16 residues. The CDR3 here is CASSLNPAGGINEQFF. The CDR3 nucleotides are TGTGCCAGCAGTTTAAATCCAGCGGGAGGGATAAATGAGCAGTTCTTC.

This clonotype was detected only a few times. The chain recombines TRBV11-3 with TRBJ1-1; D may be TRBD1 (5 bases). The length of the CDR3 is 15 residues. Trimming shortened V by 5 bases and J by 4 bases, and 17 bases separated the two germline ends. Germline CDR1 is SGHNT and CDR2 is YENEEA. CDR3 amino acids: CASSPPGPGGTEAFF. In DNA, the CDR3 is TGTGCCAGCAGCCCGCCAGGGCCCGGTGGCACTGAAGCTTTCTTT.

This clonotype showed up just a few times. This chain connects TRBV10-3 to TRBJ2-5; 7 nucleotides line up with TRBD1. This CDR3 is built from 18 residues. Germline CDR1 is ENHRY and CDR2 is SYGVKD. V lost 3 bases to trimming and J lost 5 bases; unmatched junction nucleotides: 18. This CDR3 reads CAISDNRGLTGLGETQYF. CDR3 DNA sequence: TGTGCCATCAGTGACAACAGGGGCCTCACTGGCCTGGGCGAGACCCAGTACTTC.

This clonotype has just a few counts. The chain links TRBV13 to TRBJ1-1; TRBD1 is a possible D gene (6 bases). The CDR3 totals 15 residues. Trimming removed 3 bases from V and 0 bases from J, with 11 bases in between. Germline V gene sequence: CDR1 PRHDT, CDR2 FYEKMQ (reference sequence). For the CDR3, the DNA is TGTGCCAGCAGCTTTTATGGACAGATGAACACTGAAGCTTTCTTT. It translates to CASSFYGQMNTEAFF.

The rearrangement joins TRBV24-1 to TRBJ1-1, with 9 bases lining up with TRBD1. The V segment lost 3 bases and the J segment 4 bases; nucleotides outside the gene matches: 5. CDR3 length: 15 residues. Germline-derived CDR1 and CDR2 are KGHDR and SFDVKD. The CDR3 DNA is TGTGCCACCAGTGATGAGACAGGGGGAAGCACTGAAGCTTTCTTT. Translation gives CATSDETGGSTEAFF.

This clonotype was observed a few times. This chain uses TRBV20-1 with TRBJ2-1, with 9 bases identical to TRBD2. The CDR3 contains 16 residues. Germline V gene data show CDR1 as DFQATT and CDR2 as SNEGSKA (reference sequence). The V segment lost 0 bases and the J segment 4 bases; nucleotides outside the gene matches: 7. DNA of the CDR3: TGCAGTGCTAGAGATCGCCTAGCGGGACTATACAATGAGCAGTTCTTC. This encodes CSARDRLAGLYNEQFF.

This chain joins TRBV7-8 and TRBJ2-1; D gene ambiguous. Per germline, CDR1 SGHVS and CDR2 FQNEAQ. The V end lost 5 bases, the J end lost 5 bases, and 19 bases lay between the germline ends. This CDR3 is 16 amino acids long. This CDR3 is CASSPILLVADNEQFF. CDR3 in DNA: TGTGCCAGCAGCCCCATTCTGCTAGTGGCCGACAATGAGCAGTTCTTC.

In its sample, this clonotype was seen many times. The CDR3 region has the DNA TGTGCCAGCAGGGGGACAGGATTCTCTGGCTACACCTTC. Translating gives CASRGTGFSGYTF. This chain connects TRBV2 to TRBJ1-2; 8 nucleotides agree with TRBD1. CDR3 length equals 13 residues. V was clipped by 6 bases and J by 7 bases; unmatched bases: 7. CDR1 SNHLY and CDR2 FYNNEI come from the germline V gene. The full variable domain, its missing parts supplied by reference TRBV2 and TRBJ1-2, is EPEVTQTPSHQVTQMGQEVILRCVPISNHLYFYWYRQILGQKVEFLVSFYNNEISEKSEIFDDQFSVERPDGSNFTLKIRSTKLEDSAMYFCASRGTGFSGYTFGSGTRLTVV.

This clonotype has more than one count but fewer than ten. The gene calls are TRBV5-6 and TRBJ2-1; the match to TRBD2 covers 16 bases. Germline V gene data show CDR1 as SGHDT and CDR2 as YYEEEE. After removal of 3 bases from V and 7 bases from J, the junction contained 7 bases not matched to a gene. This CDR3 contains 17 residues. CDR3 protein: CASSSPGTSGRANEQFF. CDR3 nucleotide sequence: TGTGCCAGCAGCTCACCCGGGACTAGCGGGAGGGCAAATGAGCAGTTCTTC.

This clonotype was found many times. The chain has TRBV5-1 and TRBJ2-2; 7 positions agree with TRBD1. CDR1 is SGHRS and CDR2 is YFSETQ in the germline V gene. J gave up 4 bases and V 4 bases, and 4 bases lay outside the gene matches. This CDR3 spans 14 amino acids. The CDR3 coding sequence is TGCGCCAGCAGCATCGGGACAGCCACCGGGGAGCTGTTTTTT. This gives the protein CASSIGTATGELFF.

This clonotype was observed a few times. The V and J genes are TRBV5-1 and TRBJ2-1; D gene uncertain. The CDR3 is 13 residues long. Germline-derived CDR1 and CDR2 are SGHRS and YFSETQ. V was clipped by 0 bases and J by 7 bases, with 8 bases between them. CDR3 loop: CASSLVAWNEQFF. The CDR3 DNA follows: TGCGCCAGCAGCTTGGTTGCGTGGAATGAGCAGTTCTTC.

The chain recombines TRBV6-1 with TRBJ2-1, with D possibly matching TRBD2 (6 bases). This CDR3 contains 12 residues. The V gene lost 6 bases and the J gene lost 8 bases, with 11 bases spanning the gap. Germline V gene sequence: CDR1 MNHNS, CDR2 SASEGT. The CDR3 sequence is CASRWGEHEQFF. The CDR3 DNA follows: TGTGCCAGCAGATGGGGGGAGCATGAGCAGTTCTTC.

This rearrangement joins TRBV10-3 to TRBJ1-3; D ambiguous. Trimming left V 6 bases short and J 2 bases short, with 5 bases between. Germline V CDR1 and CDR2: ENHRY, SYGVKD. CDR3 length equals 12 residues. CDR3 coding DNA: TGTGCCATCAGACCCACTGGAAACACCATATATTTT. Amino acid sequence: CAIRPTGNTIYF.

The chain has TRBV5-1 and TRBJ1-5; no definite D call. Trimming removed 0 bases from V and 7 bases from J, with 11 bases in between. Germline CDR1 and CDR2: SGHRS and YFSETQ. This CDR3 comprises 14 residues. Here the CDR3 reads CASSLAPGQQPQHF. Here the CDR3 DNA reads TGCGCCAGCAGCTTGGCCCCCGGCCAACAGCCCCAGCATTTT.

In its sample, this clonotype was seen many times. The chain uses TRBV7-9 and TRBJ1-2; D is perhaps TRBD1 (5 bases). Germline V gives CDR1 SEHNR, CDR2 FQNEAQ (reference sequence). This CDR3 has 15 residues. V was pared by 1 base and J by 0 bases, with 9 bases between. This CDR3 reads CASSLGQGANYGYTF. Here the CDR3 DNA reads TGTGCCAGCAGCTTAGGGCAGGGAGCTAACTATGGCTACACCTTC.

The genes are TRBV7-6 and TRBJ2-6, with 7 bases fitting TRBD1. Germline lookup yields CDR1 SGHVS and CDR2 FNYEAQ. The CDR3 is made up of 16 amino acids. V gave up 1 base and J gave up 2 bases; unmatched junction bases: 2. The CDR3 reads CASSLDRGTGANVLTF. In nucleotides, the CDR3 is TGTGCCAGCAGCTTAGACAGGGGCACTGGGGCCAACGTCCTGACTTTC.

This clonotype was seen only a few times. This chain joins TRBV5-1 and TRBJ2-3, with 7 bases matching TRBD2. Looked up from germline, CDR1 is SGHRS and CDR2 is YFSETQ. Trimming at V came to 5 bases and at J to 3 bases, leaving 15 bases not matched to a gene. The CDR3 consists of 17 residues. This CDR3 is CASRATALATWTDTQYF. CDR3 nucleotides: TGCGCCAGCAGGGCCACAGCACTAGCGACTTGGACAGATACGCAGTATTTT.

The chain combines TRBV20-1 with TRBJ2-2; 11 bases agree with TRBD2. Germline loops: CDR1 DFQATT, CDR2 SNEGSKA (reference sequence). The V and J ends lost 0 bases and 8 bases, in that order; junction bases with no gene match: 8. The CDR3 consists of 16 residues. The CDR3 reads CSARDVAGGNRGELFF. In nucleotides, the CDR3 is TGCAGTGCTAGAGACGTAGCGGGAGGGAATAGGGGGGAGCTGTTTTTT.